This entry describes one T cell receptor (beta chain). This entry comes from a study of blood T cell repertoires in COVID-19. As for the study in general: The United States, Italy and Spain were the sources of the acute and convalescent COVID-19 samples. PBMCs, B-cell-depleted T cells, or T cells provided the cDNA or gDNA that made up the material.

The CDR3 loop spans 20 amino acids. The ends lost 0 bases at V and 3 bases at J; junction bases unmatched: 11. Looked up from germline, CDR1 is LGHDT and CDR2 is YNNKEL (reference sequence). Original methodology: Estimates of nucleated cell counts were drawn from the amplification of reference gene primers. Clones were sequenced by immunoSEQ multiplex PCR, and TCRdb holds only the in-frame ones, with some missing. The DNA gave D and trimming, while V, J and clone size come from that table. Of about 350,000 clones listed, 87% are singletons. A Seattle source enrolled patients during active infection and followed them longitudinally.

This receptor was identified in a woman between 50 and 59 years old with COVID-19, enrolled during active disease. The rearrangement links TRBV3-1 (or the pseudogene TRBV3-2) to TRBJ2-2, with 12 bases aligning to TRBD2. Sequencing used peripheral blood. CDR3 nucleotide sequence: TGTGCCAGCAGCCAAGAATATCTAGCGGGAGGGCCCTCCGACACCGGGGAGCTGTTTTTT. This codes for CASSQEYLAGGPSDTGELFF.